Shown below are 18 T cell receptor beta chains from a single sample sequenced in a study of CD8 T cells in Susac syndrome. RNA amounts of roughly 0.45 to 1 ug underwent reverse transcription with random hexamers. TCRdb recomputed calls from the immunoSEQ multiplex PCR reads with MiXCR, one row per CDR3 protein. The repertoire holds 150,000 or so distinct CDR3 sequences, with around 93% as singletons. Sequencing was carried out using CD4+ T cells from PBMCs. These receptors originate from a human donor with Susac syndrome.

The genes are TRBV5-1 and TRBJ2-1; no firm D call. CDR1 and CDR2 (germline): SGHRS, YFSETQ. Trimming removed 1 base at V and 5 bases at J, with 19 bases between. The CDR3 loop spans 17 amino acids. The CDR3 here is CASSLRPPPTEDNEQFF. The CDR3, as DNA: TGCGCCAGCAGCTTGCGTCCCCCGCCTACCGAGGACAATGAGCAGTTCTTC.

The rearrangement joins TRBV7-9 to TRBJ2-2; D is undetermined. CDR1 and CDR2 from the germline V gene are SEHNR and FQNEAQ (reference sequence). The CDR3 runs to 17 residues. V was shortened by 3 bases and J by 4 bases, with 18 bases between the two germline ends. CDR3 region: CASSFSSAAGPTGELFF. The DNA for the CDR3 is TGTGCCAGCAGCTTTAGCAGCGCAGCAGGTCCCACCGGGGAGCTGTTTTTT.

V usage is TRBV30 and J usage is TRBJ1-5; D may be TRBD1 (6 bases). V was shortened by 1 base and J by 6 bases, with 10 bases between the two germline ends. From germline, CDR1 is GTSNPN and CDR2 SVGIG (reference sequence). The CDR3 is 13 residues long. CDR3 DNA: TGTGCCTGGAGTGCAGGGGTGAGTCAGCCCCAGCATTTT. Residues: CAWSAGVSQPQHF.

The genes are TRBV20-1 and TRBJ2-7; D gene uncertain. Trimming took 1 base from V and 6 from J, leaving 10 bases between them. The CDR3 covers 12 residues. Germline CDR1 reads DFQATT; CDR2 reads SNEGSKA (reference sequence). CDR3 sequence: CSARAVGFEQYF. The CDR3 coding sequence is TGCAGTGCTAGAGCAGTGGGATTCGAGCAGTACTTC.

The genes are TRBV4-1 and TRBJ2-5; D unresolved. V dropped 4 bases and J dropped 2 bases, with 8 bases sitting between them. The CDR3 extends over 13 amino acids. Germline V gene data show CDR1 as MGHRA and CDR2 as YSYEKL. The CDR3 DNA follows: TGCGCCAGCAGCCTAATCTTTCAAGAGACCCAGTACTTC. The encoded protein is CASSLIFQETQYF.

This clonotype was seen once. The CDR3 spells CSVGAGFFPSSYNEQFF. CDR3 DNA: TGCAGCGTTGGGGCGGGATTCTTCCCGAGCTCCTACAATGAGCAGTTCTTC. J is TRBJ2-1 and V is TRBV29-1; tentatively, D is TRBD2 (6 bases). V was shortened by 4 bases and J by 0 bases, with 19 bases between the two germline ends. The CDR3 totals 17 residues. Germline CDR1 SQVTM, CDR2 ANQGSEA.

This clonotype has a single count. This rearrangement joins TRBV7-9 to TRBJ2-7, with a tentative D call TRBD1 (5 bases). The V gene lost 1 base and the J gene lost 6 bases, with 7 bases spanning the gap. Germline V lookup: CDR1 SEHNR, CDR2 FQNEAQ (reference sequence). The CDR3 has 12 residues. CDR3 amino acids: CASSLVTGEQYF. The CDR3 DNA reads TGTGCCAGCAGCTTAGTTACAGGCGAGCAGTACTTC.

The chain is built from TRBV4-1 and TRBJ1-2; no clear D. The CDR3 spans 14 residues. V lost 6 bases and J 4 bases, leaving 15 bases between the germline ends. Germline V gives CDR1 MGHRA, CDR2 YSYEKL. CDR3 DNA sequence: TGCGCCAGCAGTGTAGGGCCTGAGGGCTATGGCTACACCTTC. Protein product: CASSVGPEGYGYTF.

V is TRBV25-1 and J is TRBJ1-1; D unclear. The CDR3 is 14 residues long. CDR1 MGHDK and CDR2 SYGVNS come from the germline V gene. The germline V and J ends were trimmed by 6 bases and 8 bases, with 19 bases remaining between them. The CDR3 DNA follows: TGTGCCAGCAGGGAGACACGGTCTGTTGGGGAAGCTTTCTTT. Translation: CASRETRSVGEAFF. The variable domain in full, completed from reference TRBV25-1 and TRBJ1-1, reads EADIYQTPRYLVIGTGKKITLECSQTMGHDKMYWYQQDPGMELHLIHYSYGVNSTEKGDLSSESTVSRIRTEHFPLTLESARPSHTSQYLCASRETRSVGEAFFGQGTRLTVV.

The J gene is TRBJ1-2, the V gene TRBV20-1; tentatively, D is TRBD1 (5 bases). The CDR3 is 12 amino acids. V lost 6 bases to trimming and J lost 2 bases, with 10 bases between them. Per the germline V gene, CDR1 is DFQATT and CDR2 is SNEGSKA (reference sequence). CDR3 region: CSAEDKNYGYTF. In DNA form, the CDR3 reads TGCAGTGCCGAGGACAAAAACTATGGCTACACCTTC.

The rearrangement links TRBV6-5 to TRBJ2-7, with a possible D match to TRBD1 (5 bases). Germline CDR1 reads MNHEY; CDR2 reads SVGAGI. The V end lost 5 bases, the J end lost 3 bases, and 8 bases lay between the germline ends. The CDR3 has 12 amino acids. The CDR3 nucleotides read TGTGCCAGCAGTCAGGGTCTCTACGAGCAGTACTTC. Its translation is CASSQGLYEQYF.

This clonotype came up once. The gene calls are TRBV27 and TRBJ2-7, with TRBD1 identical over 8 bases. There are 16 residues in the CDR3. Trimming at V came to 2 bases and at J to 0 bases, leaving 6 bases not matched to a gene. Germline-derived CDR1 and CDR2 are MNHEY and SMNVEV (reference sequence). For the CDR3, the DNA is TGTGCCAGCAGTTTACCCCAGGGACAGGCCTCCTACGAGCAGTACTTC. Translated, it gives CASSLPQGQASYEQYF.

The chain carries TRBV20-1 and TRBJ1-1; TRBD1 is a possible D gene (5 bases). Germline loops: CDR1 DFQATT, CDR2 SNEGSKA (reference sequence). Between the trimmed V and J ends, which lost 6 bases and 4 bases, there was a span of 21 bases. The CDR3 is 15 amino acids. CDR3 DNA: TGCAGTGCCCCCGAGGGAGGTTTGGGGACCACTGAAGCTTTCTTT. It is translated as CSAPEGGLGTTEAFF.

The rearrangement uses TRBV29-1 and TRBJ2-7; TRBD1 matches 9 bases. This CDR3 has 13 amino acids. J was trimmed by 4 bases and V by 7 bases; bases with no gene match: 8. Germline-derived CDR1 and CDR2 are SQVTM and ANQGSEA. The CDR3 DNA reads TGCAGCGCCACGGGACAGGGTGGGTACGAGCAGTACTTC. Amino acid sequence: CSATGQGGYEQYF.

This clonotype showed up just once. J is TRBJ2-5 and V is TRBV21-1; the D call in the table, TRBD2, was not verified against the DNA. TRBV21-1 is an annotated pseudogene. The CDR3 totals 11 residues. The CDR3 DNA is TGTGCCGGCCCGCTGATAGAGACCCAGTACTTC. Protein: CAGPLIETQYF.

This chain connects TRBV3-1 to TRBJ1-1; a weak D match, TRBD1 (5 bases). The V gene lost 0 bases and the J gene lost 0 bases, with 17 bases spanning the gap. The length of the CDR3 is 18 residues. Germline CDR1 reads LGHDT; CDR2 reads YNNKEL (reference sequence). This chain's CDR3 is CASSQDLRGGALNTEAFF. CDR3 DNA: TGTGCCAGCAGCCAAGATTTGAGGGGAGGGGCCCTGAACACTGAAGCTTTCTTT.

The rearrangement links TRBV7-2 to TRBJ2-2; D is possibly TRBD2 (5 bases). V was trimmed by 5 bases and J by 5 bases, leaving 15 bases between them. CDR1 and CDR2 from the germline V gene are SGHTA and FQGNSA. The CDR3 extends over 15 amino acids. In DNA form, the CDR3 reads TGTGCCAGCAGCCCCCCCCCGCTAGCAACCGGGGAGCTGTTTTTT. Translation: CASSPPPLATGELFF.

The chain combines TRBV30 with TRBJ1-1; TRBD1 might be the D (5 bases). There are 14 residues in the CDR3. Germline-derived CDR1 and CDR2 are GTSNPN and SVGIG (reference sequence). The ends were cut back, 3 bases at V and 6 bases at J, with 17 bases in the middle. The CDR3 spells CAWRRVGGAAEAFF. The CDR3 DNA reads TGTGCCTGGAGACGGGTAGGAGGGGCTGCTGAAGCTTTCTTT.